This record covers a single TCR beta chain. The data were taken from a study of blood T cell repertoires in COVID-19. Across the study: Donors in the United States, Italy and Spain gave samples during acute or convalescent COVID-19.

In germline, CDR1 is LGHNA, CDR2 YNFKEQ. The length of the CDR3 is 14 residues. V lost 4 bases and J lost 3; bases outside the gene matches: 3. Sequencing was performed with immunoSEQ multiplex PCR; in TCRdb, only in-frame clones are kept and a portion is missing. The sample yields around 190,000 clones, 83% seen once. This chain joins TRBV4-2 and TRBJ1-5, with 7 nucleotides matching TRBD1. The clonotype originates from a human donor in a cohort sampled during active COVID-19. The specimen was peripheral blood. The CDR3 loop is CASSPGQSNQPQHF. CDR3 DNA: TGTGCCAGCAGCCCGGGACAGTCCAATCAGCCCCAGCATTTT.